One sample yielded the 30 T cell receptor beta chains listed below, sequenced in a study of shared clonotypes between healthy human individuals. Clones were sequenced by immunoSEQ multiplex PCR, and TCRdb holds only the in-frame ones, with some missing. The data show about 490,000 clones, over 65% seen once. The sequenced sample was PBMCs. The receptors derive from a woman in her forties in good health. Some clones in this sample may be carry-over from other donors' samples.

The rearrangement uses TRBV12-5 and TRBJ2-1, with 10 bases fitting TRBD1. The CDR3 runs to 17 residues. Germline lookup yields CDR1 LGHNT and CDR2 FRNRAP. Germline trimming cut 2 bases from V and 9 bases from J; bases unmatched to any gene: 13. The CDR3 coding sequence is TGTGCTAGTGGTTTGAAGGGTTTGGGACAGGGGTTAGGTGAGCAGTTCTTC. Translating gives CASGLKGLGQGLGEQFF.

This chain uses TRBV5-6 with TRBJ1-2; the D gene is possibly TRBD1 (5 bases). V gave up 0 bases and J gave up 7 bases, with 13 bases separating them. There are 14 residues in the CDR3. CDR1 is SGHDT and CDR2 is YYEEEE in the germline V gene. The CDR3 is CASSLVGGEPGYTF. CDR3 DNA sequence: TGTGCCAGCAGCTTGGTTGGGGGGGAACCTGGCTACACCTTC.

V usage is TRBV28 and J usage is TRBJ2-1, with 7 bases that match TRBD2. The CDR3 spans 13 residues. Germline V gene data show CDR1 as MDHEN and CDR2 as SYDVKM. V dropped 3 bases and J dropped 6; count of bases not matched to a gene: 2. In nucleotides, the CDR3 is TGTGCCAGCAGTTTGGGAGGGATCAATGAGCAGTTCTTC. Translated, it gives CASSLGGINEQFF.

This clone has more than one count but fewer than ten. The chain links TRBV28 to TRBJ2-2; 12 bases are a match to TRBD1. CDR1 MDHEN and CDR2 SYDVKM come from the germline V gene. The CDR3 extends over 16 amino acids. The CDR3 loop is CVSWDRGPRSTGELFF. As DNA, the CDR3 is TGTGTTTCGTGGGACAGGGGGCCCCGATCCACCGGGGAGCTGTTTTTT.

The chain is built from TRBV2 and TRBJ2-1; D uncertain. V gave up 6 bases and J gave up 0 bases, with 15 bases separating them. Germline V gene data show CDR1 as SNHLY and CDR2 as FYNNEI. The CDR3 totals 16 residues. In DNA, the CDR3 is TGTGCCAGCAGAGCCTCGGGCCGGAGCTCCTACAATGAGCAGTTCTTC. Amino acid sequence: CASRASGRSSYNEQFF.

The chain combines TRBV29-1 with TRBJ2-3; 10 bases match TRBD1. Per the germline V gene, CDR1 is SQVTM and CDR2 is ANQGSEA. The CDR3 has 14 residues. V gave up 4 bases and J gave up 3 bases; unmatched junction bases: 4. The CDR3 loop is CSVAGTGVTDTQYF. In nucleotides, the CDR3 is TGCAGCGTTGCTGGGACAGGGGTGACAGATACGCAGTATTTT.

V gene TRBV11-1 combines with J gene TRBJ2-1; D may correspond to TRBD1 or TRBD2 (5 bases each). The V end was cut by 0 bases, the J end by 5 bases, with 8 bases between. This CDR3 contains 14 residues. From germline, CDR1 is SGHAT and CDR2 FQDESV (reference sequence). CDR3 in amino acids: CASSLAGTDNEQFF. In DNA form, the CDR3 reads TGTGCCAGCAGCTTAGCCGGGACCGACAATGAGCAGTTCTTC.

The rearrangement uses TRBV18 and TRBJ2-7; 10 nucleotides agree with TRBD2. The germline gives CDR1 KGHSH, CDR2 LQKENI. The J segment lost 2 bases and the V segment lost 2 bases, leaving 9 bases of the junction unmatched. The CDR3 runs 17 residues. The CDR3, as DNA: TGTGCCAGCTCACCATCCCTAGCGGGAGTCTCTGCCTACGAGCAGTACTTC. It codes for CASSPSLAGVSAYEQYF.

The gene calls are TRBV5-1 and TRBJ2-3; the match to TRBD1 covers 12 bases. Germline V gene lookup returns CDR1 SGHRS and CDR2 YFSETQ. J was trimmed by 0 bases and V by 8 bases; bases with no gene match: 7. This CDR3 is 16 amino acids long. Written as DNA, the CDR3 is TGCGCCAGTTCCGGGACAGGGGGCCGGAGCACAGATACGCAGTATTTT. Amino acid sequence: CASSGTGGRSTDTQYF.

V and J are TRBV4-3 and TRBJ1-5; no definite D call. Germline V gene sequence: CDR1 LGHNA, CDR2 YSLEER. The CDR3 has 16 residues. V dropped 0 bases and J dropped 3 bases, with 12 bases sitting between them. This chain's CDR3 is CASSQDRANYNQPQHF. CDR3 DNA: TGCGCCAGCAGCCAAGACCGGGCCAACTACAATCAGCCCCAGCATTTT.

The chain employs TRBV9 and TRBJ1-1; 11 bases map to TRBD1. Losses at the gene ends were 4 bases for V and 4 bases for J; bases not matched to a gene: 6. This CDR3 is 15 amino acids long. The germline V gene has CDR1 SGDLS and CDR2 YYNGEE. For the CDR3, the DNA is TGTGCCAGCAGCACCGGACAGGGGGCGGGCACTGAAGCTTTCTTT. It translates to CASSTGQGAGTEAFF.

The sample holds a few counts of this clone. V is TRBV5-1 and J is TRBJ2-7; D possibly corresponds to TRBD1 (5 bases). The CDR3 runs to 14 residues. The germline gives CDR1 SGHRS, CDR2 YFSETQ. V was shortened by 1 base and J by 2 bases, with 10 bases between the two germline ends. CDR3 nucleotides: TGCGCCAGCAGCTTGACGACAGAGCCCTACGAGCAGTACTTC. Its translation: CASSLTTEPYEQYF.

The V and J genes are TRBV5-1 and TRBJ1-1; no definite D call. Germline values: CDR1 SGHRS, CDR2 YFSETQ. This CDR3 has 15 amino acids. The V gene lost 4 bases and the J gene lost 3 bases, with 16 bases spanning the gap. The CDR3 sequence is CASSQGPIFDTEAFF. CDR3 coding DNA: TGCGCCAGCAGCCAAGGACCGATTTTCGACACTGAAGCTTTCTTT.

Points on this clone: Only one base separates this from a far larger clonotype, so it likely reflects a read error. V gene TRBV7-9 combines with J gene TRBJ1-2; D might be TRBD1 (6 bases). Germline assignment: CDR1 SEHNR and CDR2 FQNEAQ (reference sequence). The CDR3 runs to 13 residues. V lost 4 bases, J lost 8 bases, and 14 bases lay in between. This CDR3 is CASSSLGARGYTF. CDR3 DNA sequence: TGTGCCAGCAGCTCCTTGGGGGCCCGGGGCTACACCTTC.

The rearrangement uses TRBV7-8 and TRBJ1-2; D is possibly TRBD1 (5 bases). This CDR3 comprises 15 residues. Germline V gives CDR1 SGHVS, CDR2 FQNEAQ. V dropped 5 bases and J dropped 1 base, with 14 bases sitting between them. The CDR3 here is CASSPTVNLNYGYTF. The CDR3 DNA is TGTGCCAGCAGCCCGACAGTGAACCTTAACTATGGCTACACCTTC.

The V gene is TRBV7-8, the J gene TRBJ2-1, with 8 bases matching TRBD2. The germline CDR1 and CDR2 sequences are SGHVS and FQNEAQ. There are 15 residues in the CDR3. Unmatched junction bases numbered 5, after V lost 5 bases and J lost 2 bases. The CDR3 DNA sequence: TGTGCCAGCAGCCCAGCGGGAGCCCCCTACAATGAGCAGTTCTTC. Protein sequence: CASSPAGAPYNEQFF.

This clone turned up a few times. V usage is TRBV10-3 and J usage is TRBJ2-5; D remains unclear. The CDR3 runs 18 residues. Germline V gene sequence: CDR1 ENHRY, CDR2 SYGVKD. Trimming left V 0 bases short and J 3 bases short, with 20 bases between. This chain's CDR3 is CAISESKPSSPPEETQYF. CDR3 nucleotides: TGTGCCATCAGTGAGTCGAAGCCCTCCTCCCCCCCTGAAGAGACCCAGTACTTC.

V gene TRBV6-5 combines with J gene TRBJ1-2; no firm D call. Trimming shortened V by 2 bases and J by 5 bases, and 12 bases separated the two germline ends. This CDR3 is 14 amino acids long. From germline, CDR1 is MNHEY and CDR2 SVGAGI. The CDR3 coding sequence is TGTGCCAGCAGTTACGGCGTAGGGCGATATGGCTACACCTTC. This gives the protein CASSYGVGRYGYTF.

This sequence joins TRBV6-5 and TRBJ1-1; the D gene is possibly TRBD1 (5 bases). Trimming took 2 bases from V and 7 from J, leaving 14 bases between them. Germline V gene sequence: CDR1 MNHEY, CDR2 SVGAGI. This CDR3 spans 14 amino acids. The CDR3 DNA is TGTGCCAGCAGTTACGGGATGGGGGGGAGTGAAGCTTTCTTT. Encoded protein: CASSYGMGGSEAFF.

Only one count was recorded for this clone. The chain combines TRBV28 with TRBJ1-1; D is ambiguous. Germline V gene lookup returns CDR1 MDHEN and CDR2 SYDVKM. The CDR3 totals 14 residues. Trimming stripped 9 bases from V and 0 bases from J, with 14 bases between. The CDR3: CASRTPVLNTEAFF. The CDR3 region has the DNA TGTGCCAGTAGGACCCCAGTCCTGAACACTGAAGCTTTCTTT.

The chain links TRBV5-5 to TRBJ1-1; D is ambiguous. Germline CDR1 SGHKS, CDR2 YYEKEE (reference sequence). The V end lost 4 bases, the J end lost 1 base, and 8 bases lay between the germline ends. There are 13 residues in the CDR3. Here the CDR3 DNA reads TGTGCCAGCAGCCCCCGGGGGAACACTGAAGCTTTCTTT. It encodes CASSPRGNTEAFF.

The chain couples TRBV19 to TRBJ2-3, with 8 bases identical to TRBD2. In germline, CDR1 is LNHDA, CDR2 SQIVND (reference sequence). The CDR3 contains 13 residues. V lost 9 bases, J lost 4 bases, and 6 bases stayed unmatched. CDR3 sequence reads: CASGLAWADTQYF. The CDR3 DNA is TGTGCCAGCGGACTAGCATGGGCAGATACGCAGTATTTT.

Turning to this clone: A far larger clone is a single base away, which makes a read error likely. The V gene is TRBV9, the J gene TRBJ2-7, with a weak D call TRBD2 (6 bases). CDR3 length: 16 residues. Between the trimmed V and J ends, which lost 0 bases and 4 bases, there was a span of 17 bases. The germline CDR1 and CDR2 sequences are SGDLS and YYNGEE. The CDR3 DNA reads TGTGCCAGCAGCGTAGGGAGTGAATCGAGCGGGTACGAGCAGTACTTC. It yields the protein CASSVGSESSGYEQYF.

The chain joins TRBV11-2 to TRBJ1-4; possible D gene TRBD1, 5 bases. Looked up from germline, CDR1 is SGHAT and CDR2 is FQNNGV. The CDR3 consists of 15 residues. V gave up 5 bases and J gave up 8 bases, with 18 bases separating them. In nucleotides, the CDR3 is TGTGCCAGCAGCCCCGCCGGGGGGGAGGGAGAAAAACTGTTTTTT. Translation gives CASSPAGGEGEKLFF.

In this sample, this clone turned up a few times. This chain joins TRBV7-2 and TRBJ2-1; D is unresolved. This CDR3 contains 14 residues. Germline V gene lookup returns CDR1 SGHTA and CDR2 FQGNSA. V shed 5 bases and J shed 1 base, with 9 bases lying between them. The CDR3 loop reads CASSLFGSYNEQFF. For the CDR3, the DNA is TGTGCCAGCAGCCTCTTTGGATCCTACAATGAGCAGTTCTTC.

J is TRBJ1-5 and V is TRBV7-2, with D unresolved. Germline V gene sequence: CDR1 SGHTA, CDR2 FQGNSA. CDR3 length: 13 residues. Trimming shortened V by 0 bases and J by 4 bases, and 4 bases separated the two germline ends. The CDR3 spells CASSLAHNQPQHF. CDR3 DNA sequence: TGTGCCAGCAGCTTAGCGCATAATCAGCCCCAGCATTTT.

J is TRBJ1-4 and V is TRBV5-1, with 10 bases fitting TRBD1. Losses at the gene ends were 5 bases for V and 5 bases for J; bases not matched to a gene: 6. From germline, CDR1 is SGHRS and CDR2 YFSETQ. The CDR3 sequence is 15 residues long. The chain's CDR3 is CASSATGQGNEKLFF. DNA for the CDR3: TGCGCCAGCAGTGCAACGGGACAGGGGAATGAAAAACTGTTTTTT.

The chain couples TRBV2 to TRBJ1-4; 9 nucleotides align to TRBD1. Trimming at V came to 6 bases and at J to 7 bases, leaving 12 bases not matched to a gene. CDR3 size: 16 residues. Per germline, CDR1 SNHLY and CDR2 FYNNEI. In DNA, the CDR3 is TGTGCCAGCAGCTCTACACCGGGACAGGGCCGTGAAAAACTGTTTTTT. Its translation is CASSSTPGQGREKLFF. Drawing the rest from reference TRBV2 and TRBJ1-4, the complete variable domain is EPEVTQTPSHQVTQMGQEVILRCVPISNHLYFYWYRQILGQKVEFLVSFYNNEISEKSEIFDDQFSVERPDGSNFTLKIRSTKLEDSAMYFCASSSTPGQGREKLFFGSGTQLSVL.

The chain carries TRBV19 and TRBJ1-5; tentatively, D is TRBD1 (5 bases). V was clipped by 4 bases and J by 0 bases, with 16 bases between them. Germline-derived CDR1 and CDR2 are LNHDA and SQIVND (reference sequence). There are 17 residues in the CDR3. The CDR3 protein is CASSTLMDTYSNQPQHF. For the CDR3, the DNA is TGTGCCAGTAGTACCCTTATGGACACTTATAGCAATCAGCCCCAGCATTTT.

Points on this clone: A far larger clone is one base from this, pointing to a likely read error. The J gene is TRBJ1-1, the V gene TRBV29-1, with 7 bases lining up with TRBD1. Per the germline V gene, CDR1 is SQVTM and CDR2 is ANQGSEA. The CDR3 totals 12 residues. CDR3 sequence reads: CSGGQQNTETFF. In nucleotides, the CDR3 is TGCAGCGGGGGACAGCAGAACACTGAAACTTTCTTT.